This T cell receptor beta chain appears in the sequencing data of a study of T cells in Graves' hyperthyroidism and ophthalmopathy. Amplified TCR beta CDR3 regions came from RNA transcripts. During a first-round RT-PCR of the TCR CDR3, the HTBI primer set was used. From the multiplex PCR reads, TCRdb called clonotypes with MiXCR, one entry per CDR3 protein. The table shows 400,000 to 500,000 distinct CDR3 sequences, with around 15% occurring only once. In its sample, this clonotype was seen a few times. Its specificity is not known. Each ophthalmopathy patient scored at least 3 on the Clinical Activity Score and at least 4 on NOSPECS grade, with duration under 3 months. Clinical symptoms, serum thyroxine, TRAb, thyroid ultrasound and orbital computed tomography informed diagnoses. Study-level findings and limits: Among clonotypes expanded in thyroid above 0.001, most were also found in blood.

Germline loops: CDR1 SQVTM, CDR2 ANQGSEA. J was trimmed by 7 bases and V by 8 bases; bases with no gene match: 10. This CDR3 region has 12 residues. The receptor comes from a young man with Graves' ophthalmopathy. J is TRBJ1-2 and V is TRBV29-1; 7 nucleotides agree with TRBD1. The sequencing sample was made of blood. CDR3 DNA sequence: TGCAGCCAAATTAAGGGGGCAGCTGGCTACACCTTC. Translation: CSQIKGAAGYTF. Combining the CDR3 with reference TRBV29-1 and TRBJ1-2 gives the whole variable domain SAVISQKPSRDICQRGTSLTIQCQVDSQVTMMFWYRQQPGQSLTLIATANQGSEATYESGFVIDKFPISRPNLTFSTLTVSNMSPEDSSIYLCSQIKGAAGYTFGSGTRLTVV.